This T cell receptor (beta chain) was sequenced in a study of metastatic and nonmetastatic thyroid tumors. The overall study: Repertoire comparison spanned blood and tumor or nodule tissue of malignant and benign thyroid patients.

Authors' data handling: Clinicopathological groups of papillary thyroid cancer showed CDR3 differences that were used to build a distant-metastasis classifier. Using MiXCR, TCRdb reanalyzed the PCR reads. TCRdb, not the authors, supplied the V and J calls. This sample has about 93,000 clones, with approximately 12% found just once. Study results and caveats: Reportedly, malignant thyroid tumors had significantly higher TCR beta diversity than benign nodules, in blood and tumor.

This clone occurred many times. Its antigen is unknown. Germline V gene sequence: CDR1 MDHEN, CDR2 SYDVKM. The CDR3 runs to 15 residues. The V end lost 6 bases, the J end lost 10 bases, and 22 bases lay between the germline ends. All patients reached thyroid surgery having received no treatment beforehand. The material sequenced was blood. The source of this sequence is a female donor with papillary thyroid cancer or a benign thyroid nodule (not recorded which). Some clones in this sample may be carry-over from other donors' samples. The chain carries TRBV28 and TRBJ2-1, with D perhaps matching TRBD2 (7 bases). CDR3 sequence (DNA): TGTGCCAGCAGGGGAGGGGGGCCCTCCGCACGGGAGCAGTTCTTC. This sequence encodes CASRGGGPSAREQFF.